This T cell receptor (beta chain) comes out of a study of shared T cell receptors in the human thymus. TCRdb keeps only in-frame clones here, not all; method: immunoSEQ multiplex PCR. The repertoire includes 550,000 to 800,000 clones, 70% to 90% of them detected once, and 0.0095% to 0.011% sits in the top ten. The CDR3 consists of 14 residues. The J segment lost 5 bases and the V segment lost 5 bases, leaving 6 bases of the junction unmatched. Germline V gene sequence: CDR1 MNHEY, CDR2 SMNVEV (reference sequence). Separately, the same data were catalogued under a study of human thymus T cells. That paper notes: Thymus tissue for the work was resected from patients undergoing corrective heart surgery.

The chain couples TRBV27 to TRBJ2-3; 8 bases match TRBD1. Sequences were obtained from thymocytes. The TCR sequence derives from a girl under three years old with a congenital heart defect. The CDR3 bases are TGTGCCAGCAGTGGGACAGGACGCATAGATACGCAGTATTTT. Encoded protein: CASSGTGRIDTQYF.